The 20 T cell receptor beta chains below all came from one sample that was sequenced in a study of OX40 agonist ivuxolimab in advanced cancers. Some clones are missing from TCRdb's copy, which holds only in-frame ones; the method was immunoSEQ multiplex PCR. This sample yields around 70,000 clones, of which roughly 85% are seen a single time; more than 0.5% belongs to the top ten. The sequencing used CD4+ or CD8+ T cells sorted from blood, collected in a trial of the OX40 agonist ivuxolimab. The receptors originated from an adult with an advanced solid tumor such as melanoma, head and neck, liver or kidney cancer.

The chain employs TRBV11-3 and TRBJ2-3; 14 bases are shared with TRBD2. In germline, CDR1 is SGHNT, CDR2 YENEEA. Trimming removed 5 bases from V and 6 bases from J; junction bases left unmatched: 10. The CDR3 runs to 17 residues. Here the CDR3 reads CASSLGTSGGGADTQYF. CDR3 bases: TGTGCCAGCAGCCTTGGGACTAGCGGGGGAGGGGCCGATACGCAGTATTTT.

The chain combines TRBV27 with TRBJ2-5; tentatively, D is TRBD2 (5 bases). Trimming pared 8 bases from V and 1 base from J, leaving 14 bases between. The CDR3 has 14 residues. The germline CDR1 and CDR2 sequences are MNHEY and SMNVEV (reference sequence). The chain's CDR3 is CASRTRLTQETQYF. CDR3 sequence (DNA): TGTGCCAGCCGAACCCGACTAACCCAAGAGACCCAGTACTTC.

The chain combines TRBV7-2 with TRBJ2-1, with 7 bases that match TRBD1. The CDR3 is 15 residues long. Germline V lookup: CDR1 SGHTA, CDR2 FQGNSA. With V trimmed by 3 bases and J by 2 bases, 4 bases remained unmatched. CDR3 sequence reads: CASSFNDRAYNEQFF. Here the CDR3 DNA reads TGTGCCAGCAGCTTTAATGACAGGGCCTACAATGAGCAGTTCTTC.

This clone appeared once. The V gene is TRBV7-7, the J gene TRBJ2-5, with D maybe TRBD1 (6 bases). The CDR3 has 13 residues. V dropped 5 bases and J dropped 5 bases, with 12 bases sitting between them. Germline CDR1 and CDR2: SSHAT and FNYEAQ (reference sequence). The CDR3 loop is CASSLTTGETQYF. The CDR3 DNA reads as TGTGCCAGCAGCCTAACAACAGGGGAGACCCAGTACTTC.

The chain uses TRBV4-3 and TRBJ1-2; TRBD1 might be the D (5 bases). CDR3 length: 16 amino acids. V lost 2 bases and J lost 6, with 19 bases in between. Germline lookup yields CDR1 LGHNA and CDR2 YSLEER. CDR3 in DNA: TGCGCCAGCAGCCAATTCCACGGGGGAGGGGTCGATGGCTACACCTTC. It encodes CASSQFHGGGVDGYTF.

The chain is built from TRBV27 and TRBJ2-2, with D unresolved. Per germline, CDR1 MNHEY and CDR2 SMNVEV (reference sequence). The CDR3 totals 13 residues. V lost 2 bases and J lost 3, with 4 bases in between. CDR3 in DNA: TGTGCCAGCAGTTTAAGGTACACCGGGGAGCTGTTTTTT. It is translated as CASSLRYTGELFF.

The rearrangement joins TRBV5-6 to TRBJ1-4; D not certain. V was clipped by 4 bases and J by 8 bases, with 12 bases between them. Germline CDR1 and CDR2: SGHDT and YYEEEE. This CDR3 contains 13 residues. CDR3 loop: CASSARMREKLFF. CDR3 nucleotides: TGTGCCAGCAGCGCTCGTATGAGAGAAAAACTGTTTTTT.

The CDR3 here is CASSIGAGGNTGELFF. CDR3 nucleotides: TGTGCCAGTAGTATAGGAGCCGGGGGAAACACCGGGGAGCTGTTTTTT. The V gene is TRBV19, the J gene TRBJ2-2; TRBD2 is a possible D gene (6 bases). Trimming shortened V by 1 base and J by 2 bases, and 11 bases separated the two germline ends. In germline, CDR1 is LNHDA, CDR2 SQIVND (reference sequence). The CDR3 has 16 residues.

The chain recombines TRBV2 with TRBJ2-7; the match to TRBD2 covers 7 bases. The CDR3 extends over 14 amino acids. The germline V gene has CDR1 SNHLY and CDR2 FYNNEI. J lost 1 base, V lost 5 bases, and 5 bases had no gene match. CDR3 loop: CASSPSGNSYEQYF. In nucleotides, the CDR3 is TGTGCCAGCAGTCCCAGCGGGAATTCCTACGAGCAGTACTTC. Full variable domain (remainder filled in from reference TRBV2 and TRBJ2-7): EPEVTQTPSHQVTQMGQEVILRCVPISNHLYFYWYRQILGQKVEFLVSFYNNEISEKSEIFDDQFSVERPDGSNFTLKIRSTKLEDSAMYFCASSPSGNSYEQYFGPGTRLTVT.

This sequence joins TRBV5-4 and TRBJ2-7; D is ambiguous. CDR1 is SGHNT and CDR2 is YYREEE in the germline V gene (reference sequence). V was cut by 2 bases and J by 6 bases, with 6 bases left in between. The CDR3 runs 11 residues. CDR3 region: CASSFMTEQYF. DNA for the CDR3: TGTGCCAGCAGCTTCATGACCGAGCAGTACTTC.

This chain uses TRBV5-5 with TRBJ2-3, with 8 nucleotides matching TRBD2. Germline CDR1 reads SGHKS; CDR2 reads YYEKEE (reference sequence). This CDR3 contains 18 residues. The J segment lost 0 bases and the V segment lost 3 bases, leaving 12 bases of the junction unmatched. This chain's CDR3 is CASSSPLLADSSTDTQYF. The CDR3 nucleotides read TGTGCCAGCAGCTCTCCGCTACTAGCGGACTCTAGCACAGATACGCAGTATTTT.

This clone was counted between two and nine times. This same CDR3 is encoded by further DNA sequences in the sample. The gene calls are TRBV27 and TRBJ1-2; D gene uncertain. The CDR3 loop spans 13 amino acids. The V end was cut by 2 bases, the J end by 6 bases, with 10 bases between. Germline CDR1 and CDR2: MNHEY and SMNVEV (reference sequence). CDR3 nucleotide sequence: TGTGCCAGCAGTTTAAGCGGACTTCATGGCTACACCTTC. Protein product: CASSLSGLHGYTF.

The chain links TRBV7-3 to TRBJ2-3; D ambiguous. Trimming removed 5 bases at V and 2 bases at J, with 14 bases between. The germline V gene encodes CDR1 SGHTA and CDR2 FQGTGA. The CDR3 loop spans 15 amino acids. CDR3 amino acids: CASSRGETITDTQYF. The DNA for the CDR3 is TGTGCCAGCAGCCGTGGCGAGACGATCACAGATACGCAGTATTTT.

The J gene is TRBJ1-2, the V gene TRBV18, with a weak D call TRBD1 (5 bases). The V end lost 3 bases, the J end lost 3 bases, and 14 bases lay between the germline ends. CDR1 and CDR2 from the germline V gene are KGHSH and LQKENI. This CDR3 has 15 residues. The CDR3 reads CASSPPGTGDYGYTF. As DNA, the CDR3 is TGTGCCAGCTCACCTCCAGGGACGGGGGACTATGGCTACACCTTC.

The chain couples TRBV14 to TRBJ1-4, with D hard to call. Trimming took 1 base from V and 7 from J, leaving 16 bases between them. CDR1 is SGHDN, CDR2 FVKESK, per germline. This CDR3 is 16 amino acids long. This CDR3 reads CASSQGGWAGSEKLFF. The CDR3 region has the DNA TGTGCCAGCAGCCAAGGTGGCTGGGCCGGGAGTGAAAAACTGTTTTTT.

The chain uses TRBV30 and TRBJ1-4, with a weak D call TRBD1 (5 bases). V dropped 8 bases and J dropped 6 bases, with 22 bases sitting between them. The CDR3 is made up of 15 amino acids. CDR1 GTSNPN and CDR2 SVGIG come from the germline V gene (reference sequence). As DNA, the CDR3 is TGTGCCGTAAGCGGGTGGGGGAATATTGATGAAAAACTGTTTTTT. This codes for CAVSGWGNIDEKLFF.

The V call is TRBV6-5, the J call TRBJ1-1, with D tentatively TRBD1 (6 bases). Germline CDR1 and CDR2: MNHEY and SVGAGI. With 4 bases removed from V and 2 bases from J, the gap between germline ends came to 8 bases. The CDR3 extends over 13 amino acids. CDR3 amino acids: CASSWTVNTEAFF. DNA of the CDR3: TGTGCCAGCAGTTGGACAGTAAACACTGAAGCTTTCTTT.

V gene TRBV5-6 combines with J gene TRBJ1-2; D is uncertain. Germline assignment: CDR1 SGHDT and CDR2 YYEEEE. The CDR3 totals 12 residues. V shed 4 bases and J shed 8 bases, with 12 bases lying between them. CDR3 coding DNA: TGTGCCAGCAGCCTCGGGGTGGGAGGCTACACCTTC. Amino acids: CASSLGVGGYTF.

The table lists this clone with a count of one. The rearrangement joins TRBV18 to TRBJ2-1; unclear D gene. The CDR3 spans 14 residues. Trimming left V 2 bases short and J 5 bases short, with 10 bases between. The germline V gene has CDR1 KGHSH and CDR2 LQKENI. The CDR3: CASSPFNSHNEQFF. For the CDR3, the DNA is TGTGCCAGCTCACCATTTAACAGCCACAATGAGCAGTTCTTC.

The J gene is TRBJ2-7, the V gene TRBV15; D gene uncertain. V was shortened by 3 bases and J by 1 base, with 7 bases between the two germline ends. Germline lookup yields CDR1 LNHNV and CDR2 YYDKDF (reference sequence). The CDR3 totals 13 residues. This CDR3 reads CATSRKGSYEQYF. The CDR3 bases are TGTGCCACCAGCAGGAAGGGATCCTACGAGCAGTACTTC.